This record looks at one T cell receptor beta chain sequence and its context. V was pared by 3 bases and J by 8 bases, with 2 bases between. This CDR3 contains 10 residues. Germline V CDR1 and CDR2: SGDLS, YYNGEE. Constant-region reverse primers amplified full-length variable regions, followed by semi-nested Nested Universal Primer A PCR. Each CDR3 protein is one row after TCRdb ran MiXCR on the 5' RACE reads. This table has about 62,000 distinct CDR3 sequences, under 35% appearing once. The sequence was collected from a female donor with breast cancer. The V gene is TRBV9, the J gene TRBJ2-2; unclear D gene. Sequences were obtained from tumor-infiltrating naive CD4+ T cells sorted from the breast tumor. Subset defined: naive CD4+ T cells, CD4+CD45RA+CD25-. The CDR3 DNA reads TGTGCCAGCAGCGAGGGGGAGCTGTTTTTT. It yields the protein CASSEGELFF.